This is a list of T cell receptor beta chains from one sample in a study. One entry per CDR3 protein results from TCRdb running MiXCR on the 5' RACE reads. The sample gives 55,000 to 80,000 distinct CDR3 sequences, 22% of which show up once; 2.5% to 3% is in the top ten. The sequencing input was memory CD4+ T cells sorted from a lymph node. The receptor set was obtained from a female donor with breast cancer. Each CDR3 is given with its conserved first and last residue. The D gene is left open where the match is weak. Clone size is given for some rows only: seen once, a few or many times, or a class if the clone is expanded.

j_call clone_size d_call v_call cdr3_aa cdr3_nt
TRBJ2-5 few TRBD2 TRBV7-2 CASSLIPLTSGGGAQYF TGTGCCAGCAGCTTAATACCCCTGACTAGCGGGGGGGGTGCCCAGTACTTC
TRBJ1-1 many - TRBV29-1 CSAQGGAAKYNTEAFF TGCAGCGCCCAAGGTGGGGCAGCCAAGTATAACACTGAAGCTTTCTTT
TRBJ1-1 - - TRBV12-3/TRBV12-4 CASSFNALSEAFF TGTGCCAGCAGTTTCAACGCCTTAAGTGAAGCTTTCTTT
TRBJ1-2 - - TRBV7-9 CASSYGTDYGYTF TGTGCCAGCAGCTATGGGACTGACTATGGCTACACCTTC
TRBJ2-4 - TRBD1 TRBV29-1 CSVAGTGGKNIQHF TGCAGCGTGGCCGGGACAGGGGGCAAAAACATTCAGCACTTC
TRBJ2-7 - TRBD1 TRBV6-2/TRBV6-3 CASRLRRDSSYEQYF TGTGCCAGCAGACTACGCCGGGACAGCTCCTACGAGCAGTACTTC
TRBJ2-7 many - TRBV12-1 CASQRGPSCEQYF TGTGCCAGCCAAAGGGGGCCCTCGTGCGAGCAGTACTTC
TRBJ2-2 - - TRBV5-6 CASSSGPNTGELFF TGTGCCAGCAGCTCAGGTCCGAACACCGGGGAGCTGTTTTTT
TRBJ2-7 - TRBD1 TRBV27 CASSLLLGQTYEQYF TGTGCCAGCAGTTTGTTGTTGGGACAGACCTACGAGCAGTACTTC
TRBJ2-6 medium-sized - TRBV12-3/TRBV12-4 CASSFRAISGANVLTF TGTGCCAGCAGCTTCCGAGCAATCTCTGGGGCCAACGTCCTGACTTTC
TRBJ1-2 few - TRBV7-2 CASSSYRVGYTF TGTGCCAGCAGCTCGTACAGGGTTGGCTACACCTTC
TRBJ1-2 few TRBD1 TRBV4-3 CASSQGRVGQYYGYTF TGCGCCAGCAGCCAAGGACGGGTGGGACAGTACTATGGCTACACCTTC
TRBJ1-1 many - TRBV6-5 CASSSDTLNTEAFF TGTGCCAGCAGTTCCGACACCTTGAACACTGAAGCTTTCTTT
TRBJ2-7 - TRBD1 TRBV11-3 CASSARDREGYEQYF TGTGCCAGCAGCGCCCGGGACAGGGAGGGCTACGAGCAGTACTTC
TRBJ2-3 - - TRBV9 CASSVIGTDTQYF TGTGCCAGCAGCGTAATCGGGACAGATACGCAGTATTTT
TRBJ2-7 few - TRBV28 CASSLSTAPLQQYF TGTGCCAGCAGTTTAAGTACGGCCCCGCTGCAGCAGTACTTC
TRBJ1-4 - - TRBV5-6 CASSFRGAEKLFF TGTGCCAGCAGCTTCAGGGGAGCTGAAAAACTGTTTTTT
TRBJ1-5 few - TRBV6-2/TRBV6-3 CASSFSPNQPQHF TGTGCCAGCAGTTTCTCCCCGAATCAGCCCCAGCATTTT
TRBJ1-3 - - TRBV5-1 CASSSGGGPGNTIYF TGCGCCAGCAGCTCCGGCGGGGGGCCTGGAAACACCATATATTTT